This T cell receptor (beta chain) was sequenced for a study of beta chain features in type 1 diabetes. Whole-study results and caveats: Across all four CD4+ subsets, people with type 1 diabetes showed modestly shorter TCRB CDR3s. The study found that naive, central memory and Treg TCRB repertoires appeared more similar in patients than in healthy donors.

The V gene lost 0 bases and the J gene lost 2 bases, with 9 bases spanning the gap. Germline CDR1 SGHDT, CDR2 YYEEEE. The CDR3 consists of 14 residues. All of the isolated RNA was reverse transcribed, so expressed TCRB transcripts were sequenced. The study sequenced naive, central memory and regulatory T cell samples to an average of about 3.57 million reads. Produced via immunoSEQ multiplex PCR; TCRdb's table is partial and in-frame only. The sample carries 600,000 to 700,000 clones, about an eighth recorded once. In the case of this clone: Its antigen is still unknown.

Sorting based on CD45RO/CCR7/CD25/CD127/CD95/CD27 separated CD4+ naive, central memory, regulatory and stem cell-like memory cells. The receptor was derived from a young man with type 1 diabetes. This chain connects TRBV5-6 to TRBJ2-7, with D possibly TRBD2 on 5 matching bases. Sequencing was done on a sample of naive CD4+ T cells from blood. The CDR3 DNA reads as TGTGCCAGCAGCTTGGTGGCAGCGGCCTACGAGCAGTACTTC. Its protein is CASSLVAAAYEQYF.